What follows describes a single T cell receptor (beta chain). This entry is derived from a study of control samples from healthy donors and cancer patients. V trimming: 2 bases; J trimming: 1 base; junction bases outside the gene matches: 7. The CDR3 covers 17 residues. The germline V gene encodes CDR1 MNHEY and CDR2 SVGEGT. TCRdb keeps only in-frame clones here, not all; method: immunoSEQ multiplex PCR. The data contain about 100,000 clones, just under 95% of them seen just once; the ten biggest clones take up 3%. The genes are TRBV6-2 or TRBV6-3 and TRBJ1-1; 10 bases are shared with TRBD1. This receptor was identified in a human donor in good health. The donor label of this sample is uncertain. Sequenced input: blood. The CDR3 loop is CASSYDRGRSGNTEAFF. The CDR3 DNA is TGTGCCAGCAGTTACGACAGGGGGCGGTCGGGGAACACTGAAGCTTTCTTT.